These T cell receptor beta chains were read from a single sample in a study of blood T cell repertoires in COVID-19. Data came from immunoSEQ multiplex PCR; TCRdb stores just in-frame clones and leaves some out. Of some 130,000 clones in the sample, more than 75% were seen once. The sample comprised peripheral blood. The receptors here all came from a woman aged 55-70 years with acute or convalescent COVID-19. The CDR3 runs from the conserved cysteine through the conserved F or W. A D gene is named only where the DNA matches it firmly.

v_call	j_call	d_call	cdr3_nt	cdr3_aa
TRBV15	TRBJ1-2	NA	TGTGCCACCAGCAGAGATCACTTCAGGGGAGACTACACCTTC	CATSRDHFRGDYTF
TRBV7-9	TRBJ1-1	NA	TGTGCCAGCAGATCACAGGGTATTGAAGCTTTCTTT	CASRSQGIEAFF
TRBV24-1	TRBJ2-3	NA	TGTGCCACCAGTGACCCGTCCGGGACAGATACGCAGTATTTT	CATSDPSGTDTQYF
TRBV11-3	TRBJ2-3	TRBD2	TGTGCCAGCAGCATCACTAGCGGGTTACCTAGCACAGATACGCAGTATTTT	CASSITSGLPSTDTQYF
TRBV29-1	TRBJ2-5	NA	TGCAGCGTTGGGATTGGATGGGGGGGCATGGAGACCCAGTACTTC	CSVGIGWGGMETQYF
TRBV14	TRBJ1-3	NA	TGTGCCAGCAGCCAAGACTCGGCCGGGGGCACCATATATTTT	CASSQDSAGGTIYF
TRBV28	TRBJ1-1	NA	TGTGCCAGCAGTTTATGGACAGTGAACACTGAAGCTTTCTTT	CASSLWTVNTEAFF
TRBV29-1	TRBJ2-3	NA	TGCAGCGCCAACATGTGGGATACGCAGTATTTT	CSANMWDTQYF
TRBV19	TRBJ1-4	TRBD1	TGTGCCAGTAGTATTATCGGCTCTACAGGGGGAGAAAAACTGTTTTTT	CASSIIGSTGGEKLFF
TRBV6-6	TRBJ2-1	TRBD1	TGTGCCAGCGGGGAAAGACAGGGGGAGAGCAATGAGCAGTTCTTC	CASGERQGESNEQFF